This T cell receptor beta chain was obtained from a study of blood T cells in healthy people across ages. This CDR3 has 12 residues. Germline V gene lookup returns CDR1 SGHTA and CDR2 FQGNSA. With 5 bases removed from V and 4 bases from J, the gap between germline ends came to 8 bases. PCR was performed a second time for roughly 7 to 12 cycles using a sample-barcoded 5' primer and a J-beta primer mix. Tags on each cDNA molecule came from a template-switch adaptor with 12 random nucleotides. MiXCR was run by TCRdb on the 5' RACE reads, yielding one entry per CDR3 protein. Here the sample spans 760,000 or so distinct CDR3 sequences, around 25% being singletons. Drawn from each donor were around 9.1 milliliters of peripheral blood. The sample was also reused in another study, on T cells of mothers and their children. This second study notes: Overlap measured in related mother-child pairs was slightly, non-significantly higher than in unrelated pairs.

This chain connects TRBV7-2 to TRBJ1-2, with D hard to call. The sequenced material came from blood. The receptor's source is a boy between 10 and 17 years old in good health. The CDR3 nucleotides read TGTGCCAGCAGCCTCCACAGCTATGGCTACACCTTC. This gives the protein CASSLHSYGYTF.